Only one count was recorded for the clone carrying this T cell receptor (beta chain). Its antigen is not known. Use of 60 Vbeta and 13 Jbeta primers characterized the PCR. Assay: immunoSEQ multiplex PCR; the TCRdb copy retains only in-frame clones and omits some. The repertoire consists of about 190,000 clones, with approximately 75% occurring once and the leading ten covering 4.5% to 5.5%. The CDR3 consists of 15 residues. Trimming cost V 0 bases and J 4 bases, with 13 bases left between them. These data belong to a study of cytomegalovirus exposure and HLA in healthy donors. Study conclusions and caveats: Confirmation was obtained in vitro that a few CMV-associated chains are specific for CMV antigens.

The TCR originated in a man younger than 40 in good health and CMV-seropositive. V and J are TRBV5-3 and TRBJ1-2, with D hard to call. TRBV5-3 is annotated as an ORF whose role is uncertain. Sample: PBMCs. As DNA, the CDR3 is TGTGCCAGAAGCTTGGGTGGTCGGGTAAGCTATGGCTACACCTTC. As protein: CARSLGGRVSYGYTF.